The rows below give T cell receptor beta chains drawn from one sample of a study of OX40 agonist ivuxolimab in advanced cancers. Repertoires were generated with immunoSEQ multiplex PCR, while TCRdb's copy carries only in-frame clones and drops some. This sample has around 43,000 clones, with around nine tenths found just once. Sequenced material: CD4+ or CD8+ T cells sorted from blood, taken in a trial of the OX40 agonist ivuxolimab. Source of these receptors: an adult with an advanced solid tumor such as melanoma, head and neck, liver or kidney cancer. CDR3s include the opening cysteine and the closing phenylalanine or tryptophan. The order of the fields is J gene, V gene, clone size, D gene, CDR3 protein, CDR3 DNA. D genes are given only for firm matches. Expanded clones are given a class, and other clones once, few, many or no size at all.

j_call: TRBJ2-7
v_call: TRBV11-2
clone_size: .
d_call: .
cdr3_aa: CASSDTERGYEQYF
cdr3_nt: TGTGCCAGCAGCGACACCGAAAGGGGCTACGAGCAGTACTTC

j_call: TRBJ1-5
v_call: TRBV25-1
clone_size: .
d_call: TRBD1
cdr3_aa: CASSDRTGNQPQHF
cdr3_nt: TGTGCCAGCAGTGATAGGACAGGTAATCAGCCCCAGCATTTT

j_call: TRBJ2-3
v_call: TRBV10-3
clone_size: .
d_call: .
cdr3_aa: CAISDGGRSTDTQYF
cdr3_nt: TGTGCCATCAGTGATGGAGGGAGGAGCACAGATACGCAGTATTTT

j_call: TRBJ1-2
v_call: TRBV7-9
clone_size: .
d_call: .
cdr3_aa: CASRPSGGGFYGYTF
cdr3_nt: TGTGCCAGCAGGCCAAGTGGAGGGGGATTCTATGGCTACACCTTC

j_call: TRBJ2-3
v_call: TRBV1
clone_size: .
d_call: .
cdr3_aa: CTSSQDLSFETGGTDTQYF
cdr3_nt: TGCACCAGCAGCCAAGATCTTTCGTTCGAGACTGGCGGGACAGATACGCAGTATTTT

j_call: TRBJ2-7
v_call: TRBV6-5
clone_size: .
d_call: .
cdr3_aa: CASTTGGLVEQYF
cdr3_nt: TGTGCCAGCACCACCGGGGGGCTCGTCGAGCAGTACTTC

j_call: TRBJ2-7
v_call: TRBV27
clone_size: .
d_call: .
cdr3_aa: CASSLRYGVYEQYF
cdr3_nt: TGTGCCAGCAGTTTGCGGTATGGGGTCTACGAGCAGTACTTC

j_call: TRBJ2-7
v_call: TRBV15
clone_size: .
d_call: .
cdr3_aa: CATSSIPGAGHEQYF
cdr3_nt: TGTGCCACCAGCAGTATTCCAGGGGCTGGCCACGAGCAGTACTTC

j_call: TRBJ1-3
v_call: TRBV6-5
clone_size: .
d_call: .
cdr3_aa: CAIFPGAGNTIYF
cdr3_nt: TGTGCCATCTTCCCAGGGGCCGGAAACACCATATATTTT

j_call: TRBJ1-5
v_call: TRBV4-3
clone_size: once
d_call: .
cdr3_aa: CASSQGQGLQPQHF
cdr3_nt: TGCGCCAGCAGCCAAGGTCAGGGCTTACAGCCCCAGCATTTT

j_call: TRBJ1-1
v_call: TRBV19
clone_size: .
d_call: TRBD1
cdr3_aa: CASSTGQGNTEAFF
cdr3_nt: TGTGCCAGTAGTACGGGACAGGGGAACACTGAAGCTTTCTTT

j_call: TRBJ2-1
v_call: TRBV18
clone_size: .
d_call: TRBD2
cdr3_aa: CASSPQGGSSYNEQFF
cdr3_nt: TGTGCCAGCTCACCCCAGGGAGGGAGCTCCTACAATGAGCAGTTCTTC

j_call: TRBJ2-1
v_call: TRBV27
clone_size: .
d_call: TRBD2
cdr3_aa: CASSPAGAGNEQFF
cdr3_nt: TGTGCCAGCAGCCCAGCGGGAGCCGGCAATGAGCAGTTCTTC

j_call: TRBJ2-7
v_call: TRBV16
clone_size: .
d_call: .
cdr3_aa: CASSRSGDSYEQYF
cdr3_nt: TGTGCCAGCAGCCGGTCAGGGGATTCCTACGAGCAGTACTTC

j_call: TRBJ2-7
v_call: TRBV6-5
clone_size: .
d_call: .
cdr3_aa: CASSLAGELSEQYF
cdr3_nt: TGTGCCAGCAGTTTAGCAGGGGAACTCAGCGAGCAGTACTTC

j_call: TRBJ2-7
v_call: TRBV9
clone_size: once
d_call: .
cdr3_aa: CASSPGTGTRYEQYF
cdr3_nt: TGTGCCAGCAGCCCCGGAACCGGGACACGCTACGAGCAGTACTTC

j_call: TRBJ2-5
v_call: TRBV27
clone_size: .
d_call: .
cdr3_aa: CASGKQETQYF
cdr3_nt: TGTGCCAGCGGGAAACAAGAGACCCAGTACTTC

j_call: TRBJ2-1
v_call: TRBV7-9
clone_size: .
d_call: TRBD1
cdr3_aa: CASSATGGWDNEQFF
cdr3_nt: TGTGCCAGCAGCGCGACAGGGGGTTGGGACAATGAGCAGTTCTTC

j_call: TRBJ2-3
v_call: TRBV7-6
clone_size: .
d_call: .
cdr3_aa: CASSLEDGTQYF
cdr3_nt: TGTGCCAGCAGCTTAGAGGATGGTACGCAGTATTTT

j_call: TRBJ2-7
v_call: TRBV27
clone_size: .
d_call: .
cdr3_aa: CASSWSGASYEQYF
cdr3_nt: TGTGCCAGCAGTTGGAGTGGAGCCTCCTACGAGCAGTACTTC

j_call: TRBJ2-7
v_call: TRBV10-3
clone_size: .
d_call: TRBD2
cdr3_aa: CAISEWERGGLDEQYF
cdr3_nt: TGTGCCATCAGTGAGTGGGAGCGGGGGGGCCTCGACGAGCAGTACTTC

j_call: TRBJ2-7
v_call: TRBV11-2
clone_size: .
d_call: .
cdr3_aa: CASRDSYEQYF
cdr3_nt: TGTGCCAGCAGGGACAGCTACGAGCAGTACTTC

j_call: TRBJ1-2
v_call: TRBV7-8
clone_size: .
d_call: .
cdr3_aa: CASSAEKYGYTF
cdr3_nt: TGTGCCAGCAGCGCGGAGAAATACGGCTACACCTTC

j_call: TRBJ1-2
v_call: TRBV27
clone_size: .
d_call: TRBD1
cdr3_aa: CASRTGTVYGYTF
cdr3_nt: TGTGCCAGCAGGACCGGGACAGTATATGGCTACACCTTC

j_call: TRBJ1-1
v_call: TRBV9
clone_size: .
d_call: .
cdr3_aa: CASTPPANRQEAFF
cdr3_nt: TGTGCCAGCACCCCCCCCGCCAACAGGCAAGAAGCTTTCTTT

j_call: TRBJ2-1
v_call: TRBV28
clone_size: .
d_call: .
cdr3_aa: CASSLTSLYNEQFF
cdr3_nt: TGTGCCAGCAGTCTAACTAGCTTGTACAATGAGCAGTTCTTC

j_call: TRBJ2-7
v_call: TRBV6-5
clone_size: .
d_call: .
cdr3_aa: CASSPGTRVSYEQYF
cdr3_nt: TGTGCCAGCAGCCCCGGGACAAGGGTTTCCTACGAGCAGTACTTC

j_call: TRBJ2-2
v_call: TRBV5-1
clone_size: .
d_call: TRBD2
cdr3_aa: CASSLRGLAGDEVTGELFF
cdr3_nt: TGCGCCAGCAGCTTGAGGGGACTAGCGGGAGACGAGGTCACCGGGGAGCTGTTTTTT

j_call: TRBJ2-3
v_call: TRBV7-9
clone_size: .
d_call: .
cdr3_aa: CASSPTGGPDTQYF
cdr3_nt: TGTGCCAGCAGCCCCACCGGAGGCCCAGATACGCAGTATTTT

j_call: TRBJ2-3
v_call: TRBV28
clone_size: .
d_call: .
cdr3_aa: CASEKTFRDQGHTDTQYF
cdr3_nt: TGTGCCAGCGAGAAAACTTTCCGGGACCAGGGCCACACAGATACGCAGTATTTT

j_call: TRBJ1-4
v_call: TRBV7-8
clone_size: few
d_call: .
cdr3_aa: CASSPAGEKLFF
cdr3_nt: TGTGCCAGCAGCCCAGCGGGGGAAAAACTGTTTTTT

j_call: TRBJ1-1
v_call: TRBV10-3
clone_size: .
d_call: .
cdr3_aa: CAISERGGVAIGAAFF
cdr3_nt: TGTGCCATCAGTGAAAGAGGTGGTGTGGCCATCGGGGCGGCTTTCTTT

j_call: TRBJ2-7
v_call: TRBV6-1
clone_size: once
d_call: TRBD2
cdr3_aa: CASSEVVGLAGAYEQYF
cdr3_nt: TGTGCCAGCAGTGAAGTGGTTGGACTAGCGGGTGCCTACGAGCAGTACTTC

j_call: TRBJ1-1
v_call: TRBV4-3
clone_size: .
d_call: .
cdr3_aa: CASSQDAGNTEAFF
cdr3_nt: TGCGCCAGCAGCCAAGATGCGGGGAACACTGAAGCTTTCTTT

j_call: TRBJ2-7
v_call: TRBV28
clone_size: .
d_call: .
cdr3_aa: CASSSQYPSYEQYF
cdr3_nt: TGTGCCAGCAGTTCCCAATACCCCTCCTACGAGCAGTACTTC

j_call: TRBJ2-3
v_call: TRBV4-1
clone_size: .
d_call: TRBD2
cdr3_aa: CASSLRAGVGTDTQYF
cdr3_nt: TGCGCCAGCAGCCTTCGAGCGGGAGTCGGTACAGATACGCAGTATTTT

j_call: TRBJ2-3
v_call: TRBV19
clone_size: .
d_call: .
cdr3_aa: CASRGDTQYF
cdr3_nt: TGTGCCAGTAGAGGCGATACGCAGTATTTT

j_call: TRBJ2-7
v_call: TRBV2
clone_size: .
d_call: .
cdr3_aa: CASLGPHGDHSYEQYF
cdr3_nt: TGTGCCAGCCTTGGACCCCACGGGGACCACTCCTACGAGCAGTACTTC